Listed here are 27 T cell receptor gamma chains from one sample, sequenced in a study of Vδ1+ human thymocytes. Study-wide results and caveats: Thymic TRG and TRD repertoires appeared highly polyclonal, with Gaussian CDR3 length distributions.

Antigen specificity for these receptors is unknown. RNA was extracted from the cells and then reverse transcribed. CDR3 amplicons came from multiplex PCR with pooled V-gene forward and constant-region reverse primers. TCRdb used CATT to re-call clones from the multiplex PCR reads. This table holds about 36,000 gamma-chain clones, 20% to 25% found once. The sequencing sample was made of Vdelta1+ gamma-delta thymocytes from the thymus. The sample's subset: FACS-sorted CD3+ TCRalphabeta- TCRVdelta1+ TCRVdelta2- thymocytes. The origin of the receptors is a girl less than two years old who had congenital heart surgery.

In its sample, this clone was seen a few times. This sample includes further DNA sequences coding for the same CDR3. V and J are TRGV2 and TRGJ1 or TRGJ2. This CDR3 contains 12 residues. Germline CDR1 and CDR2: EGSNGY and YDSYNSKV. The trim removed 0 bases at V and 8 bases at J, leaving 4 bases unmatched. The CDR3 sequence: CATWDGLHKKLF. The DNA of the CDR3 is TGTGCCACCTGGGACGGGCTGCATAAGAAACTCTTT.

This chain links TRGV9 with TRGJ1 or TRGJ2. J gave up 1 base and V 4 bases, and 7 bases lay outside the gene matches. CDR3 length: 14 amino acids. Germline CDR1 reads GITISATS; CDR2 reads ISYDGTV (reference sequence). CDR3 DNA: TGTGCCTTGTGGGACCACCAAAATTATTATAAGAAACTCTTT. Translating gives CALWDHQNYYKKLF.

This clone was seen more than once but under ten times. The J gene is TRGJ1 or TRGJ2, the V gene TRGV2. Unmatched junction bases numbered 7, after V lost 4 bases and J lost 7 bases. The length of the CDR3 is 12 residues. Germline CDR1 reads EGSNGY; CDR2 reads YDSYNSKV. In DNA, the CDR3 is TGTGCCACCTGGGAGAGAGGATATAAGAAACTCTTT. Amino acid sequence: CATWERGYKKLF.

This rearrangement joins TRGV8 to TRGJ1 or TRGJ2. The germline CDR1 and CDR2 sequences are VENAVY and YDSYNSRV. There are 17 residues in the CDR3. J was trimmed by 0 bases and V by 3 bases; bases with no gene match: 14. The chain's CDR3 is CATWDFTQQTNYYKKLF. The CDR3 DNA is TGTGCCACCTGGGATTTCACCCAACAAACGAATTATTATAAGAAACTCTTT.

V gene TRGV3 combines with J gene TRGJ1 or TRGJ2. V was pared by 7 bases and J by 8 bases, with 5 bases of the junction left unmatched. The CDR3 loop spans 10 amino acids. Looked up from germline, CDR1 is VTNTFY and CDR2 is YDVSTARD (reference sequence). The CDR3 nucleotides are TGTGCCACCTGTGGGAATAAGAAACTCTTT. Protein: CATCGNKKLF.

The chain carries TRGV9 and TRGJ1 or TRGJ2. The CDR3 covers 17 residues. Losses at the gene ends were 1 base for V and 0 bases for J; bases not matched to a gene: 12. CDR1 is GITISATS, CDR2 ISYDGTV, per germline (reference sequence). DNA of the CDR3: TGTGCCTTGTGGGAGGTCCATCATATCGCGAATTATTATAAGAAACTCTTT. Translation: CALWEVHHIANYYKKLF.

This clone came up once. The junction departs from germline at one end; a sequencing error may be responsible. V usage is TRGV2 and J usage is TRGJ1 or TRGJ2. Germline assignment: CDR1 EGSNGY and CDR2 YDSYNSKV. The CDR3 is 15 residues long. CDR3 residues: CATWDGPFGFYKRLF. The CDR3 DNA is TGTGCCACCTGGGACGGGCCTTTTGGCTTTTATAAGAGACTCTTT.

This chain uses TRGV9 with TRGJ1 or TRGJ2. Germline CDR1 is GITISATS and CDR2 is ISYDGTV (reference sequence). Trimming took 5 bases from V and 12 from J; bases not matched to a gene: 4. The CDR3 has 9 residues. CDR3 nucleotide sequence: TGTGCCTTGTGGGTGACGAAACTCTTT. Translated: CALWVTKLF.

In this sample, this clone turned up a few times. In the same sample, other DNA sequences code for this CDR3. The V and J genes are TRGV8 and TRGJP2. The CDR3 length is 14 residues. Germline assignment: CDR1 VENAVY and CDR2 YDSYNSRV. V dropped 3 bases and J dropped 2; count of bases not matched to a gene: 3. For the CDR3, the DNA is TGTGCCACCTGGGATCCAAGTAGTGATTGGATCAAGACGTTT. Translating it yields CATWDPSSDWIKTF.

About this clone: This may be a read error: a much more frequent sequence differs by one nucleotide. Other DNA sequences within the sample encode an identical CDR3. This chain links TRGV4 with TRGJ1 or TRGJ2. V lost 4 bases, J lost 0 bases, and 3 bases stayed unmatched. Germline V gene lookup returns CDR1 EGSTGY and CDR2 YDSYTSSV. The length of the CDR3 is 13 residues. CDR3 DNA sequence: TGTGCCACCTGGGAACAGAATTATTATAAGAAACTCTTT. Translating it yields CATWEQNYYKKLF.

The chain has TRGV4 and TRGJ1 or TRGJ2. CDR3 length: 13 amino acids. V dropped 3 bases and J dropped 3; count of bases not matched to a gene: 5. Germline assignment: CDR1 EGSTGY and CDR2 YDSYTSSV. CDR3 nucleotides: TGTGCCACCTGGGATCAACCTTATTATAAGAAACTCTTT. Translated: CATWDQPYYKKLF.

A few counts support this clone. V and J are TRGV9 and TRGJ1 or TRGJ2. Germline V gives CDR1 GITISATS, CDR2 ISYDGTV (reference sequence). CDR3 length equals 13 residues. Losses at the gene ends were 0 bases for V and 10 bases for J; bases not matched to a gene: 9. The chain's CDR3 is CALWEVPALKKLF. Here the CDR3 DNA reads TGTGCCTTGTGGGAGGTGCCCGCTTTAAAGAAACTCTTT.

This chain connects TRGV9 to TRGJ1 or TRGJ2. CDR1 is GITISATS, CDR2 ISYDGTV, per germline (reference sequence). The V gene end was trimmed by 2 bases and the J gene end by 3 bases; junction bases not matched to a gene: 10. The CDR3 is made up of 15 amino acids. CDR3 coding DNA: TGTGCCTTGTGGGAGGCGACTAACCCTTATTATAAGAAACTCTTT. Encoded protein: CALWEATNPYYKKLF.

In this sample, this clone is medium-sized (0.01 to 0.1%). This sample includes further DNA sequences coding for the same CDR3. The V and J genes are TRGV2 and TRGJ1 or TRGJ2. Unmatched junction bases numbered 5, after V lost 0 bases and J lost 6 bases. The germline gives CDR1 EGSNGY, CDR2 YDSYNSKV. The CDR3 contains 13 residues. CDR3 sequence reads: CATWDGRGYKKLF. As DNA, the CDR3 is TGTGCCACCTGGGACGGGCGTGGTTATAAGAAACTCTTT.

On this clone: In the same sample, other DNA sequences code for this CDR3. The chain carries TRGV9 and TRGJ1 or TRGJ2. CDR1 is GITISATS, CDR2 ISYDGTV, per germline (reference sequence). V shed 0 bases, J shed 10 bases, and the junction held 6 bases outside the gene matches. The CDR3 sequence is 12 residues long. This CDR3 reads CALWEVQGKKLF. The CDR3 nucleotides are TGTGCCTTGTGGGAGGTGCAAGGGAAGAAACTCTTT.

This clone was detected a few times. V is TRGV2 and J is TRGJ1 or TRGJ2. Unmatched junction bases numbered 8, after V lost 0 bases and J lost 12 bases. Germline CDR1 is EGSNGY and CDR2 is YDSYNSKV. This CDR3 spans 12 amino acids. This CDR3 is CATWDGQRGKLF. For the CDR3, the DNA is TGTGCCACCTGGGACGGGCAAAGAGGGAAACTCTTT.

This clone was counted only a few times. The rearrangement uses TRGV9 and TRGJ1 or TRGJ2. V dropped 1 base and J dropped 6; count of bases not matched to a gene: 6. In germline, CDR1 is GITISATS, CDR2 ISYDGTV (reference sequence). The CDR3 totals 13 residues. DNA for the CDR3: TGTGCCTTGTGGGAGGTCTGGGGTTATAAGAAACTCTTT. The encoded protein is CALWEVWGYKKLF.

As concerns this clone: One end of the junction is discordant with germline, which a read error may explain. J is TRGJ1 or TRGJ2 and V is TRGV2. Germline CDR1 and CDR2: EGSNGY and YDSYNSKV. This CDR3 spans 12 amino acids. The DNA for the CDR3 is TGTACCACCTGGAAGTATTATTATAAGAAACTCTTT. Residues: CTTWKYYYKKLF.

In this sample, this clone turned up a few times. This sequence joins TRGV8 and TRGJ1 or TRGJ2. This CDR3 comprises 13 residues. V was clipped by 3 bases and J by 3 bases; unmatched bases: 5. Germline loops: CDR1 VENAVY, CDR2 YDSYNSRV. The CDR3 loop is CATWDQIYYKKLF. DNA of the CDR3: TGTGCCACCTGGGATCAGATTTATTATAAGAAACTCTTT.

The chain joins TRGV5 to TRGJ1 or TRGJ2. CDR1 and CDR2 from the germline V gene are VINAFY and YDVSNSKD. The CDR3 loop spans 15 amino acids. J lost 0 bases, V lost 6 bases, and 11 bases had no gene match. The CDR3 DNA reads TGTGCCACCTGGTCCTATTCCCCGAATTATTATAAGAAACTCTTT. This codes for CATWSYSPNYYKKLF.

This clone was counted a few times. The identical CDR3 is also encoded by other nucleotide sequences in the sample. The chain joins TRGV2 to TRGJ1 or TRGJ2. The CDR3 loop spans 14 amino acids. Germline CDR1 EGSNGY, CDR2 YDSYNSKV. V dropped 0 bases and J dropped 2; count of bases not matched to a gene: 4. CDR3 sequence (DNA): TGTGCCACCTGGGACGGGCCACATTATTATAAGAAACTCTTT. Translating it yields CATWDGPHYYKKLF.

The chain carries TRGV2 and TRGJ1 or TRGJ2. The V gene end was trimmed by 1 base and the J gene end by 6 bases; junction bases not matched to a gene: 12. This CDR3 comprises 15 residues. CDR1 and CDR2 (germline): EGSNGY, YDSYNSKV. The CDR3 DNA follows: TGTGCCACCTGGGACGGAGCTTTTACTCCTTATAAGAAACTCTTT. The encoded protein is CATWDGAFTPYKKLF.

This clone was seen only a few times. The rearrangement links TRGV3 to TRGJP2. This CDR3 spans 15 amino acids. CDR1 is VTNTFY, CDR2 YDVSTARD, per germline (reference sequence). V dropped 3 bases and J dropped 2; count of bases not matched to a gene: 6. The CDR3 loop is CATWDGKSSDWIKTF. CDR3 coding DNA: TGTGCCACCTGGGACGGGAAGAGTAGTGATTGGATCAAGACGTTT.

V gene TRGV9 combines with J gene TRGJ1 or TRGJ2. There are 14 residues in the CDR3. With 3 bases clipped from V and 6 bases from J, the junction kept 11 bases outside the gene matches. CDR1 and CDR2 from the germline V gene are GITISATS and ISYDGTV (reference sequence). The CDR3 loop reads CALWETQSGYKKLF. The DNA for the CDR3 is TGTGCCTTGTGGGAGACCCAATCGGGTTATAAGAAACTCTTT.

There are a few counts of this clone. The chain recombines TRGV5 with TRGJ1 or TRGJ2. V trimming: 1 base; J trimming: 0 bases; junction bases outside the gene matches: 6. This CDR3 is built from 15 residues. The V gene's germline CDR1 is VINAFY and CDR2 YDVSNSKD. CDR3 in DNA: TGTGCCACCTGGGACAGTCCTTCGAATTATTATAAGAAACTCTTT. This codes for CATWDSPSNYYKKLF.

Concerning this clone itself: A read error may be the cause here, since a much bigger clone is one base away. The J gene is TRGJ1 or TRGJ2, the V gene TRGV5. Germline assignment: CDR1 VINAFY and CDR2 YDVSNSKD. V lost 1 base, J lost 8 bases, and 2 bases stayed unmatched. The CDR3 extends over 11 amino acids. The CDR3 sequence: CATWDSDKKLF. For the CDR3, the DNA is TGTGCCACCTGGGACAGCGATAAGAAACTCTTT.

This clone was observed a few times. V is TRGV8 and J is TRGJ1 or TRGJ2. Unmatched junction bases numbered 9, after V lost 6 bases and J lost 7 bases. The germline V gene encodes CDR1 VENAVY and CDR2 YDSYNSRV. The CDR3 covers 12 residues. Written as DNA, the CDR3 is TGTGCCACCTGGTCTTCGCACTATAAGAAACTCTTT. Its translation: CATWSSHYKKLF.